Following are 12 T cell receptor beta chains from one sample sequenced in a study of blood T cell repertoires in COVID-19. TCRdb's copy holds only in-frame clones and misses some; the assay was immunoSEQ multiplex PCR. The table shows 310,000 or so clones, with around 88% occurring only once. Sequencing was carried out using peripheral blood. These receptor sequences come from a woman aged 25 to 39 who had recovered from COVID-19.

The chain links TRBV28 to TRBJ2-7; possible D gene TRBD1, 7 bases. The CDR3 spans 12 residues. Germline CDR1 reads MDHEN; CDR2 reads SYDVKM. V was trimmed by 11 bases and J by 1 base, leaving 12 bases between them. CDR3 coding DNA: TGTGCCTCAGGGGGGAGGTCCTACGAGCAGTACTTC. Translation: CASGGRSYEQYF.

The V and J genes are TRBV18 and TRBJ1-1, with 8 bases lining up with TRBD1. Germline V gene lookup returns CDR1 KGHSH and CDR2 LQKENI. The CDR3 is 16 residues long. V lost 2 bases to trimming and J lost 4 bases; unmatched junction nucleotides: 9. The CDR3 reads CASSPKTGEGTTEAFF. CDR3 DNA sequence: TGTGCCAGCTCACCAAAGACAGGGGAGGGGACCACTGAAGCTTTCTTT.

This clone was detected only once. The chain is built from TRBV6-1 and TRBJ1-5; D is perhaps TRBD1 (5 bases). V lost 2 bases and J 5 bases, leaving 19 bases between the germline ends. This CDR3 spans 17 amino acids. Looked up from germline, CDR1 is MNHNS and CDR2 is SASEGT. DNA for the CDR3: TGTGCCAGCAGTGAATCTTTTTTCTGGGGGGGTGATCAGCCCCAGCATTTT. Translated, it gives CASSESFFWGGDQPQHF.

V usage is TRBV11-2 and J usage is TRBJ1-6; D may be TRBD1 (6 bases). The V end was cut by 2 bases, the J end by 9 bases, with 11 bases between. Germline V gene lookup returns CDR1 SGHAT and CDR2 FQNNGV. There are 14 residues in the CDR3. In DNA, the CDR3 is TGTGCCAGCAGCTTACTGGGGGCGAGTTCACCCCTCCACTTT. It encodes CASSLLGASSPLHF.

This chain connects TRBV4-1 to TRBJ1-6; TRBD1 aligns across 9 bases. CDR1 is MGHRA, CDR2 YSYEKL, per germline. Trimming removed 4 bases from V and 7 bases from J; junction bases left unmatched: 8. The CDR3 loop spans 16 amino acids. Here the CDR3 reads CASSLILQGANSPLHF. The CDR3 DNA reads as TGCGCCAGCAGCCTTATCTTACAGGGGGCAAATTCACCCCTCCACTTT.

This clone was seen a single time. V usage is TRBV5-1 and J usage is TRBJ2-2; D may be TRBD1 (6 bases). The CDR3 sequence is 15 residues long. V lost 4 bases and J 0 bases, leaving 10 bases between the germline ends. The germline gives CDR1 SGHRS, CDR2 YFSETQ. The CDR3 coding sequence is TGCGCCAGCAGCCCTGGGGGCGCGAACACCGGGGAGCTGTTTTTT. Protein product: CASSPGGANTGELFF.

In its sample, this clone was seen a few times. The chain uses TRBV27 and TRBJ2-7; TRBD1 is a possible D gene (5 bases). From germline, CDR1 is MNHEY and CDR2 SMNVEV (reference sequence). V lost 1 base and J 2 bases, leaving 12 bases between the germline ends. The CDR3 consists of 15 residues. This CDR3 is CASSLWGRVAYEQYF. In DNA form, the CDR3 reads TGTGCCAGCAGTTTATGGGGCAGGGTGGCCTACGAGCAGTACTTC.

This chain links TRBV11-2 with TRBJ2-7; no clear D gene. V was pared by 0 bases and J by 2 bases, with 11 bases between. The CDR3 is 15 residues long. Per the germline V gene, CDR1 is SGHAT and CDR2 is FQNNGV. The CDR3 DNA follows: TGTGCCAGCAGCTTAGATCCTACTTCGCCCTACGAGCAGTACTTC. Protein product: CASSLDPTSPYEQYF.

The J gene is TRBJ1-6, the V gene TRBV27, with TRBD1 identical over 9 bases. Germline V lookup: CDR1 MNHEY, CDR2 SMNVEV (reference sequence). This CDR3 has 13 amino acids. J gave up 10 bases and V 5 bases, and 3 bases lay outside the gene matches. CDR3 loop: CASSQDRGSPLHF. The CDR3, as DNA: TGTGCCAGCAGTCAAGACAGGGGGTCACCCCTCCACTTT.

The rearrangement joins TRBV12-3 or TRBV12-4 to TRBJ2-2; possibly TRBD2 for D (5 bases). V gave up 5 bases and J gave up 6 bases, with 10 bases separating them. This CDR3 is 13 amino acids long. CDR3: CASSGVGAGELFF. CDR3 DNA: TGTGCCAGCAGTGGGGTGGGAGCCGGGGAGCTGTTTTTT.

The V gene is TRBV7-2, the J gene TRBJ1-2, with D maybe TRBD1 (6 bases). The germline V gene has CDR1 SGHTA and CDR2 FQGNSA. The V end lost 4 bases, the J end lost 7 bases, and 13 bases lay between the germline ends. CDR3 length equals 13 residues. The CDR3 is CASSSGEGFGYTF. The CDR3 nucleotides read TGTGCCAGCAGCTCAGGGGAGGGTTTTGGCTACACCTTC.

V is TRBV4-2 and J is TRBJ2-7; TRBD1 matches 10 bases. After removal of 4 bases from V and 4 bases from J, the junction contained 4 bases not matched to a gene. Germline loops: CDR1 LGHNA, CDR2 YNFKEQ. CDR3 size: 14 residues. CDR3 sequence: CASSPGQGNYEQYF. The CDR3 DNA reads as TGTGCCAGCAGCCCGGGACAGGGGAATTACGAGCAGTACTTC.